This T cell receptor beta chain came from a study of blood T cell repertoires in COVID-19. For the study at large: COVID-19 samples, acute and convalescent, were from the United States, Italy and Spain. The analysed material was cDNA or gDNA that came from T cells, B-cell-depleted T cells, or PBMCs.

Profiling relied on immunoSEQ multiplex PCR, and the TCRdb table lists in-frame clones only, not all of them. Found here are some 300,000 clones, about 87% of them singletons; the top ten hold roughly 5.9%. Losses at the gene ends were 2 bases for V and 3 bases for J; bases not matched to a gene: 1. The CDR3 is 14 amino acids. Germline V CDR1 and CDR2: SGDLS, YYNGEE. The rearrangement joins TRBV9 to TRBJ2-1, with 8 bases aligning to TRBD1. Sequenced: peripheral blood. The source of this sequence is a woman between 45 and 65 years old with COVID-19, enrolled during active disease. The CDR3 DNA sequence: TGTGCCAGCAGCGTCGGACAGGGCTACAATGAGCAGTTCTTC. It translates to CASSVGQGYNEQFF.